The T cell receptor beta chain under discussion was sequenced for a study of cytomegalovirus exposure and HLA in healthy donors. Notes on this clone: The target antigen is unknown.

This CDR3 region has 13 residues. Trimming at V came to 2 bases and at J to 6 bases, leaving 4 bases not matched to a gene. From germline, CDR1 is SGHTA and CDR2 FQGTGA. Overall study results and limits: When analyzed later, a missense DCLRE1C variant was found to be linked to TCR beta V- and J-gene trimming. In a later analysis, specific HLA alleles were associated with 15,000 to 20,000 TCR beta sequences at a 0.05 false discovery rate.

The study ran its PCR with 60 Vbeta and 13 Jbeta primers. Profiling relied on immunoSEQ multiplex PCR, and the TCRdb table lists in-frame clones only, not all of them. There are 180,000 or so clones in the sample; about four fifths occur only once, and 4.9% lies in the top ten. The chain combines TRBV7-3 with TRBJ2-7; 7 bases line up with TRBD2. The sequencing input was PBMCs. The clonotype originates from a woman between 18 and 30 years old in good health and CMV-seropositive. The CDR3 here is CASSLGPGGEQYF. The CDR3 bases are TGTGCCAGCAGCTTAGGGCCGGGGGGCGAGCAGTACTTC.